This is a list of T cell receptor beta chains from one sample in a study of T cells in Graves' hyperthyroidism and ophthalmopathy. TCRdb re-analysed the multiplex PCR reads in MiXCR, keeping a single row per CDR3 protein. The sample has around 350,000 distinct CDR3 sequences, about 19% seen once. The sample comprised blood. The source is a young woman with Graves' hyperthyroidism. CDR3s include the opening cysteine and the closing phenylalanine or tryptophan. D genes are given only for firm matches. Clone size, where shown, is once, few, many, or a class for clones that have expanded.

V gene,J gene,D gene,CDR3 length,clone size,CDR3 protein,CDR3 DNA
TRBV7-9,TRBJ2-7,-,15,once,CASSLARTMLYEQYF,TGTGCCAGCAGCTTAGCTCGGACTATGCTCTACGAGCAGTACTTC
TRBV11-2,TRBJ1-1,TRBD1,14,-,CASTTGTGFTEAFF,TGTGCCAGCACTACCGGGACAGGGTTCACTGAAGCTTTCTTT
TRBV19,TRBJ1-5,-,13,-,CASSLQRNQPQHF,TGTGCCAGTAGTTTGCAGAGAAATCAGCCCCAGCATTTT
TRBV30,TRBJ2-2,-,13,many,CACQPANTGELFF,TGTGCCTGTCAGCCTGCGAACACCGGGGAGCTGTTTTTT
TRBV5-1,TRBJ1-1,-,13,many,CASSEDSGTEAFF,TGCGCCAGCAGTGAGGACAGCGGTACTGAAGCTTTCTTT
TRBV5-1,TRBJ2-2,-,12,-,CASSGAAGELFF,TGCGCCAGCAGCGGGGCGGCCGGGGAGCTGTTTTTT
TRBV12-3/TRBV12-4,TRBJ2-7,TRBD2,13,-,CASRLAGLYEQYF,TGTGCCAGCCGACTAGCGGGACTTTACGAGCAGTACTTC
TRBV15,TRBJ1-2,TRBD1,16,once,CATSRDPTGGAYGYTF,TGTGCCACCAGCAGAGATCCGACAGGGGGCGCGTACGGCTACACCTTC
TRBV7-2,TRBJ1-1,-,14,-,CASSSRQLNTEAFF,TGTGCCAGCAGCTCCCGACAATTGAACACTGAAGCTTTCTTT
TRBV5-1,TRBJ1-2,-,15,-,CASSLEVGRTYGYTF,TGCGCCAGCAGCTTGGAGGTGGGACGGACCTATGGCTACACCTTC
TRBV6-2/TRBV6-3,TRBJ1-1,-,13,many,CASRSGMNTEAFF,TGTGCCAGCAGATCGGGGATGAACACTGAAGCTTTCTTT
TRBV30,TRBJ1-1,-,13,-,CAWRPSGVTEAFF,TGTGCCTGGAGGCCCTCGGGGGTTACTGAAGCTTTCTTT
TRBV7-9,TRBJ2-4,-,16,many,CASSLWGAGAKNIQYF,TGTGCCAGCAGCTTGTGGGGGGCTGGGGCCAAAAACATTCAGTACTTC
TRBV7-9,TRBJ2-7,-,12,-,CASSLASGEQYF,TGTGCCAGCAGCTTAGCGTCCGGCGAGCAGTACTTC
TRBV2,TRBJ1-1,-,13,many,CASGGHPNTEAFF,TGTGCCAGCGGGGGACACCCGAACACTGAAGCTTTCTTT
TRBV28,TRBJ2-5,-,13,many,CASSSAQEETQYF,TGTGCCAGCAGTTCAGCGCAAGAAGAGACCCAGTACTTC
TRBV6-1,TRBJ1-5,-,12,few,CASSEGHQPQHF,TGTGCCAGCAGTGAAGGTCATCAGCCCCAGCATTTT
TRBV6-1,TRBJ1-5,-,15,-,CASLRDPVTDQPQHF,TGTGCCAGCTTGAGGGACCCGGTCACCGATCAGCCCCAGCATTTT
TRBV11-2,TRBJ1-5,-,14,many,CASSLRSSNQPQHF,TGTGCCAGCAGCTTACGGTCTAGCAATCAGCCCCAGCATTTT
TRBV20-1,TRBJ2-7,TRBD1,15,once,CSASDRGRIDYEQYF,TGCAGTGCTAGCGACAGGGGGCGAATTGACTACGAGCAGTACTTC
TRBV28,TRBJ1-1,-,14,-,CASRVAGGAPEAFF,TGTGCCAGCAGAGTTGCGGGGGGCGCTCCTGAAGCTTTCTTT
TRBV12-3/TRBV12-4,TRBJ2-5,TRBD2,18,many,CASSSLISGGAYQETQYF,TGTGCCAGCAGTTCGCTAATTAGCGGGGGGGCTTATCAAGAGACCCAGTACTTC
TRBV27,TRBJ1-2,-,13,once,CASKALGLYGYTF,TGTGCCAGCAAGGCTCTGGGCCTCTATGGCTACACCTTC
TRBV2,TRBJ1-1,-,13,-,CASSYERGTEAFF,TGTGCCAGCAGTTATGAAAGGGGTACTGAAGCTTTCTTT
TRBV11-2,TRBJ2-2,-,15,many,CASSSLGPGTGELFF,TGTGCCAGCAGCTCGTTGGGGCCGGGTACCGGGGAGCTGTTTTTT
TRBV5-1,TRBJ2-7,TRBD1,18,many,CASSLEPRTGAKSYEQYF,TGCGCCAGCAGCTTGGAGCCCCGGACAGGAGCCAAATCCTACGAGCAGTACTTC
TRBV6-5,TRBJ2-7,TRBD1,15,-,CASSYRDRGLPEQYF,TGTGCCAGCAGTTACCGGGACAGGGGGCTACCGGAGCAGTACTTC
TRBV2,TRBJ1-2,-,13,many,CASSPDPTYGYTF,TGTGCCAGCAGCCCCGATCCTACCTATGGCTACACCTTC
TRBV6-5,TRBJ1-5,-,13,many,CASGGNHNQPQHF,TGTGCCAGCGGAGGAAACCATAATCAGCCCCAGCATTTT
TRBV15,TRBJ2-5,-,13,many,CATSKSLQETQYF,TGTGCCACCAGCAAGAGTCTTCAAGAGACCCAGTACTTC
TRBV20-1,TRBJ1-2,TRBD1,16,many,CSAYGTGGGEAMPYTF,TGCAGTGCTTACGGTACAGGGGGCGGCGAGGCTATGCCCTACACCTTC
TRBV7-9,TRBJ1-5,-,15,many,CASSASGSGGQPQHF,TGTGCCAGCAGCGCCTCGGGATCTGGAGGTCAGCCCCAGCATTTT
TRBV4-1,TRBJ2-5,-,14,few,CASSQEGREETQYF,TGCGCCAGCAGCCAAGAAGGACGGGAAGAGACCCAGTACTTC
TRBV3-1,TRBJ1-2,-,12,-,CACSQVNYGYTF,TGTGCCTGCAGCCAAGTGAACTATGGCTACACCTTC
TRBV6-8,TRBJ1-1,-,14,many,CASSYATLDTEAFF,TGTGCCAGCAGTTACGCGACCCTGGACACTGAAGCTTTCTTT
TRBV7-9,TRBJ1-2,TRBD1,15,many,CASSSDGQGIDGYTF,TGTGCCAGCAGCTCCGACGGACAGGGGATAGATGGCTACACCTTC
TRBV6-4,TRBJ1-2,-,13,many,CASLHGGLYGYTF,TGTGCCAGCCTCCACGGGGGATTATATGGCTACACCTTC
TRBV20-1,TRBJ1-5,TRBD1,15,many,CSAPQGAYSNQPQHF,TGCAGTGCTCCTCAGGGGGCATATAGCAATCAGCCCCAGCATTTT
TRBV28,TRBJ2-7,-,13,many,CATYLPDGAGQYF,TGTGCCACCTATCTCCCGGACGGTGCGGGGCAGTACTTC
TRBV20-1,TRBJ2-2,TRBD2,17,many,CSARDPLAGGDTGELFF,TGCAGTGCTAGAGACCCATTAGCGGGGGGCGACACCGGGGAGCTGTTTTTT
TRBV4-1,TRBJ1-1,-,17,-,CASSQPPPRGWNTEAFF,TGCGCCAGCAGCCAGCCCCCTCCCCGGGGCTGGAACACTGAAGCTTTCTTT
TRBV6-1,TRBJ1-1,-,13,-,CASRTADVTEAFF,TGTGCCAGCAGGACAGCCGATGTCACTGAAGCTTTCTTT
TRBV5-1,TRBJ1-2,TRBD1,15,many,CASSASGTGENGYTF,TGCGCCAGCAGCGCCTCCGGGACAGGGGAGAATGGCTACACCTTC
TRBV4-1,TRBJ2-5,TRBD2,16,many,CASSQRLAGGLETQYF,TGCGCCAGCAGCCAGAGACTAGCGGGGGGGCTGGAGACCCAGTACTTC